A single sample is the source of the 5 T cell receptor beta chains below, sequenced in a study of cytomegalovirus exposure and HLA in healthy donors. The primer mix had 60 Vbeta and 13 Jbeta primers. Produced via immunoSEQ multiplex PCR; TCRdb's table is partial and in-frame only. The sample consists of 150,000 to 200,000 clones, 70% to 80% of them appearing once. Material for sequencing was PBMCs. The receptors stem from a woman in her forties in good health and CMV-seronegative.

The chain links TRBV28 to TRBJ2-1; tentative D call: TRBD2 (6 bases). Germline V CDR1 and CDR2: MDHEN, SYDVKM. Trimming shortened V by 5 bases and J by 3 bases, and 14 bases separated the two germline ends. There are 15 residues in the CDR3. Here the CDR3 reads CASSNTGGGYNEQFF. CDR3 DNA sequence: TGTGCCAGCAGTAATACCGGGGGAGGCTACAATGAGCAGTTCTTC.

The chain uses TRBV4-2 and TRBJ2-7; 9 positions match TRBD1. With V trimmed by 0 bases and J by 3 bases, 9 bases remained unmatched. In germline, CDR1 is LGHNA, CDR2 YNFKEQ. The CDR3 has 17 amino acids. CDR3 sequence (DNA): TGTGCCAGCAGCCAAGACACCCGGGACAGGGCGGACTACGAGCAGTACTTC. It specifies CASSQDTRDRADYEQYF.

In DNA, the CDR3 is TGTGCCAGCAGCCCAGTTGGGACAGGGGCCCGCGAGCAGTACTTC. Its protein product is CASSPVGTGAREQYF. The chain carries TRBV5-4 and TRBJ2-7, with 10 bases matching TRBD1. J lost 6 bases, V lost 4 bases, and 10 bases had no gene match. Looked up from germline, CDR1 is SGHNT and CDR2 is YYREEE (reference sequence). This CDR3 has 15 amino acids.

Comments on this clone: The junction departs from the called germline gene at one end, perhaps through a read error. This chain uses TRBV4-3 with TRBJ2-4, with 10 bases that match TRBD1. The CDR3 loop spans 19 amino acids. The germline V gene has CDR1 LGHNA and CDR2 YSLEER. CDR3 loop: CASSPRTGGGPIAKNSQYF. DNA for the CDR3: TGCGCCAGCAGCCCAAGGACAGGGGGAGGACCTATAGCCAAAAACAGTCAGTACTTC.

This chain links TRBV11-2 with TRBJ2-7; maybe TRBD1 (6 bases). V gave up 5 bases and J gave up 5 bases, with 19 bases separating them. The CDR3 spans 15 residues. Germline V gives CDR1 SGHAT, CDR2 FQNNGV. The CDR3 here is CASSTLTGLSHEQYF. CDR3 sequence (DNA): TGTGCCAGCAGCACGCTGACAGGTTTGTCCCACGAGCAGTACTTC.